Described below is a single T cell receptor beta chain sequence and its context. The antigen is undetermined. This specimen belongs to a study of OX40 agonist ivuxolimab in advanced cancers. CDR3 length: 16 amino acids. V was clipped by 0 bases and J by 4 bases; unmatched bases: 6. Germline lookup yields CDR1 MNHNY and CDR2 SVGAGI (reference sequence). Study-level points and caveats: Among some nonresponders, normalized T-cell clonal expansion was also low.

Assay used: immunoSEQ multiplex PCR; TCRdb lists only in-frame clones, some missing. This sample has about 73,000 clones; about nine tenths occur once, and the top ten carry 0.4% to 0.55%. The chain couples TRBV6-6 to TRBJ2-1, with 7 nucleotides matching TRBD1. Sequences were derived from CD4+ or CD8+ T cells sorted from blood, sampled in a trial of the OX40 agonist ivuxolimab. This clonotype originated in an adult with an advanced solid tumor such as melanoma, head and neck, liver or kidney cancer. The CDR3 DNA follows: TGTGCCAGCAGTTACTCGAGGGACAGCAAGTACAATGAGCAGTTCTTC. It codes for CASSYSRDSKYNEQFF.